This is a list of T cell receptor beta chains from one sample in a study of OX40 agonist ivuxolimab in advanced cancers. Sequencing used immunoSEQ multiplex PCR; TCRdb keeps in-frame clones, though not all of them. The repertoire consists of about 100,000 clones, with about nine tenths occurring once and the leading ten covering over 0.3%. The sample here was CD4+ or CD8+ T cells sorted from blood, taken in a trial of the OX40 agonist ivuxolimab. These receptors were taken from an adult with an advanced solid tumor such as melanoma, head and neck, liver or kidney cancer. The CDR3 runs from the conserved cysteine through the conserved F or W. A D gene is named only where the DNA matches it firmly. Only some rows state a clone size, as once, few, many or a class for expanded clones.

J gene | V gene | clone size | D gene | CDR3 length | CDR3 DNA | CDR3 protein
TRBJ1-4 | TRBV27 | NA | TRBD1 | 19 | TGTGCCAGCAGTTTATCCGGGACAGGGGGAACGACAAATAATGAAAAACTGTTTTTT | CASSLSGTGGTTNNEKLFF
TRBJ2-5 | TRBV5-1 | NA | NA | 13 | TGCGCCAGCAGTCCGGGTATCCAAGAGACCCAGTACTTC | CASSPGIQETQYF
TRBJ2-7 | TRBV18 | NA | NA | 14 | TGTGCCAGCTCACCGAGAGGGGGGAATAACGAGCAGTACTTC | CASSPRGGNNEQYF
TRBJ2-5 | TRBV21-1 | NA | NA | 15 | TGTGCCAGCAGCACCCCCCAGCGGGAGTTAGAGACCCAGTACTTC | CASSTPQRELETQYF
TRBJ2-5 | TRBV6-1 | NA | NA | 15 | TGTGCCAGCAGTCTAGGGCGGGACAGACAAGAGACCCAGTACTTC | CASSLGRDRQETQYF
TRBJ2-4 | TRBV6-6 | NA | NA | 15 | TGTGCCAGCAGTTACCTTCAAGTCCTAAAAAACATTCAGTACTTC | CASSYLQVLKNIQYF
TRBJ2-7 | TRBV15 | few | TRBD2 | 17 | TGTGCCACCAGCAGAGGTGGGACTAGCGGGAGGGCCAACGAGCAGTACTTC | CATSRGGTSGRANEQYF
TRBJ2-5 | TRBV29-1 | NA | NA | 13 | TGCAGCGTGGAGGACCTGGGACAAGAGACCCAGTACTTC | CSVEDLGQETQYF
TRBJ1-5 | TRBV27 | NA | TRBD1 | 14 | TGTGCCAGCAGGACAGGGGCTAGCAATCAGCCCCAGCATTTT | CASRTGASNQPQHF
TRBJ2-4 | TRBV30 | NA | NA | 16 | TGTGCCTGGAGTTTTGGGGGCCCTTTAGCCAAAAACATTCAGTACTTC | CAWSFGGPLAKNIQYF
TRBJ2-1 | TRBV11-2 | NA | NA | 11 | TGTGCCAGCACGTCGGGGGTGGAGCAGTTCTTC | CASTSGVEQFF
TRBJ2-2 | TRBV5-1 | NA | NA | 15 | TGCGCCAGCAGCCCTTCCCCAGCGAACACCGGGGAGCTGTTTTTT | CASSPSPANTGELFF
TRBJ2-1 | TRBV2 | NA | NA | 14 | TGTGCCAGCACTCTAACTAGAAGCATCAATGAGCAGTTCTTC | CASTLTRSINEQFF
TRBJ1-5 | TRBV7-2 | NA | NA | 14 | TGTGCCAGCAGACTGCCGGGTCAAAATCAGCCCCAGCATTTT | CASRLPGQNQPQHF
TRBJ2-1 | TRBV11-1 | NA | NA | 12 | TGTGCCAGCAGCTTTATGGGGGATGAGCAGTTCTTC | CASSFMGDEQFF
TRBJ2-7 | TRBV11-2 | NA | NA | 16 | TGTGCCAGCAGCCTCCGGGCCGGTGCGAACTCCTACGAGCAGTACTTC | CASSLRAGANSYEQYF
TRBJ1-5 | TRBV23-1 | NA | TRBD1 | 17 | TGCGCCAGCAGTCAACCCAGGACAGGGAGTAGCAATCAGCCCCAGCATTTT | CASSQPRTGSSNQPQHF
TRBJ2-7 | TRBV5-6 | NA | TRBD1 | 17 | TGTGCCAGCAGCTCATTAGGACAGGTCCTAGCCTCCTACGAGCAGTACTTC | CASSSLGQVLASYEQYF
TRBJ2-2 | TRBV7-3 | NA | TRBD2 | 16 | TGTGCCAGCAGCTTAAATAGCGGGAGGAGCACCGGGGAGCTGTTTTTT | CASSLNSGRSTGELFF
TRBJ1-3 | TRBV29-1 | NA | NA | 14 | TGCAGCGTTGTGGGGGGGATCTCTGGAAACACCATATATTTT | CSVVGGISGNTIYF
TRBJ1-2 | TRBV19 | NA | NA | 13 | TGTGCCAGTACCCCCCCCGGGGGCTATGGCTACACCTTC | CASTPPGGYGYTF
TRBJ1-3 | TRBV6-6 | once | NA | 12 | TGTGCCACTCTGTCAGGGACCCCAGCCTTTTATTTT | CATLSGTPAFYF
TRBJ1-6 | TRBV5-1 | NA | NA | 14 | TGCGCCAGCAGCTTGGGGACAGAGAATTCACCCCTCCACTTT | CASSLGTENSPLHF
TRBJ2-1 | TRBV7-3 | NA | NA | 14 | TGTGCCAGCAGCCCCTCCCGGGACTACAATGAGCAGTTCTTC | CASSPSRDYNEQFF
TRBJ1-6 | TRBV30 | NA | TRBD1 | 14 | TGTGCCTGGAGCCGGGACAGGGGGCGGTCACCCCTCCACTTT | CAWSRDRGRSPLHF
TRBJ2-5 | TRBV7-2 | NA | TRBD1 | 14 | TGTGCCAGCAGCCCAGACAGGGCCCAAGAGACCCAGTACTTC | CASSPDRAQETQYF
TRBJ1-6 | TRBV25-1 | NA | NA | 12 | TGTGCCAGCTCAACCCCCCTGGAACCCCTCCACTTT | CASSTPLEPLHF
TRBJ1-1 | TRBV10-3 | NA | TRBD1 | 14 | TGTGCCATCAGCGTACAGGGGGCTAGGTCTGAAGCTTTCTTT | CAISVQGARSEAFF
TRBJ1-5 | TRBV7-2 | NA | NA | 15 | TGTGCCAGCAGCTTATCAGGGAGCCGCAATCAGCCCCAGCATTTT | CASSLSGSRNQPQHF
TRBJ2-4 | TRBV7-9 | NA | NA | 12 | TGTGCCAGCAGCTTAGAGAACGGGATTCAGTACTTC | CASSLENGIQYF
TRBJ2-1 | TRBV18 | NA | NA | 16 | TGTGCCAGCTCACGCGCCAATACTGGATCCTACAATGAGCAGTTCTTC | CASSRANTGSYNEQFF
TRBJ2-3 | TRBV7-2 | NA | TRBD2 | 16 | TGTGCCAGCAGCTTATTAGGCGGGAGGGGTCCAGATACGCAGTATTTT | CASSLLGGRGPDTQYF
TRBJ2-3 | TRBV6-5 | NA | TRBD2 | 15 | TGTGCCAGCAGTTACGGGACTAGCGGCACAGATACGCAGTATTTT | CASSYGTSGTDTQYF
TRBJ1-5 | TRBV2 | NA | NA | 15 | TGTGCCAGCAGTGAAGTCGGGGGGGGTAATCAGCCCCAGCATTTT | CASSEVGGGNQPQHF
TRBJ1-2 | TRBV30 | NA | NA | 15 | TGTGCCTGGAGGCCCGGGGCAGGGGCTAACTATGGCTACACCTTC | CAWRPGAGANYGYTF
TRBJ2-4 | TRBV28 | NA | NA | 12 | TGTGCCAGCAGTCCCCGCGTCCCCATTCAGTACTTC | CASSPRVPIQYF
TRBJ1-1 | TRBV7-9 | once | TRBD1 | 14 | TGTGCCAGCAGCGCGGGACAGGAGAACACTGAAGCTTTCTTT | CASSAGQENTEAFF
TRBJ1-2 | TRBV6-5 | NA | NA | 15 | TGTGCCAGCAGCGCCCCAGCGGGGGCTAACTATGGCTACACCTTC | CASSAPAGANYGYTF
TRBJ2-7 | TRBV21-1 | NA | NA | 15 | TGTGCCAGCACCCGGACAGGGCGAGGCGACTGCGAGCAGTACTTC | CASTRTGRGDCEQYF
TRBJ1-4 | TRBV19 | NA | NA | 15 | TGTGCCAGTAGTACGTTAGAGGGGCGTTATGAAAAACTGTTTTTT | CASSTLEGRYEKLFF
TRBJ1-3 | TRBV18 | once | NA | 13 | TGTGCCAGCTCACCGGGCTCTGGAAACACCATATATTTT | CASSPGSGNTIYF
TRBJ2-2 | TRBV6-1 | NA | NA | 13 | TGTGCCAGCAGACCGACCTTTTCCGGGGAGCTGTTTTTT | CASRPTFSGELFF
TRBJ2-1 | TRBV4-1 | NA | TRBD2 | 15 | TGCGCCAGCAGCCTCAGTCTAGCGGGCAACAATGAGCAGTTCTTC | CASSLSLAGNNEQFF
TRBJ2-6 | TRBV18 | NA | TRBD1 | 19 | TGTGCCAGCTCACCCTCTAACAGGGGGTTACGCTCTGGGGCCAACGTCCTGACTTTC | CASSPSNRGLRSGANVLTF
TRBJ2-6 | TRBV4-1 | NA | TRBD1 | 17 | TGCGCCAGCAACCCGGGACAGGAGACCTCTGGGGCCAACGTCCTGACTTTC | CASNPGQETSGANVLTF
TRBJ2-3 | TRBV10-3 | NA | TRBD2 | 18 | TGTGCCATCAGTGGGACTAGCGGGACTCGACTAAGCACAGATACGCAGTATTTT | CAISGTSGTRLSTDTQYF
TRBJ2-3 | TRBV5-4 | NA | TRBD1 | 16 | TGTGCCAGCAGCCCGGGACAGCTCACTAGCACAGATACGCAGTATTTT | CASSPGQLTSTDTQYF
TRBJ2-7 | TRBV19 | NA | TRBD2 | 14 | TGTGCCAGTAGGCTAGCGGCAGATCTCTACGAGCAGTACTTC | CASRLAADLYEQYF